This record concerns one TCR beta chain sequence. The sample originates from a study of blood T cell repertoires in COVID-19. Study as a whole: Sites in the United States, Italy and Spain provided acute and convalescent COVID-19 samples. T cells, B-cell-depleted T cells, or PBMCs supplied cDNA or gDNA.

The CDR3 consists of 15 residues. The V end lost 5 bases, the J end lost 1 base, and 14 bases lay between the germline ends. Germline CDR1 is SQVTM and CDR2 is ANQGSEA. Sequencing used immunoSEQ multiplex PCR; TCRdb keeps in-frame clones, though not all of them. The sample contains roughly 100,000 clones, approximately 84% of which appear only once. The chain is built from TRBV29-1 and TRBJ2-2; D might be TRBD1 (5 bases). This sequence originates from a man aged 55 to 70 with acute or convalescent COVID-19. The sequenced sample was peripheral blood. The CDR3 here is CSVSTSGQNTGELFF. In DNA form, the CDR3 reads TGCAGCGTTTCCACTTCTGGACAGAACACCGGGGAGCTGTTTTTT.